The 30 T cell receptor beta chains reported below all come from one sample, sequenced in a study of response to subunit inactivated influenza vaccine. Via MiXCR, TCRdb re-called the RT-PCR reads, giving one row per CDR3 protein. This repertoire shows about 780,000 distinct CDR3 sequences, approximately 17% found once; its top ten account for approximately 11%. The sequenced sample was PBMCs from blood, obtained roughly 5 days after vaccination. These receptors were obtained from a man aged 50-59 years who received an inactivated influenza vaccine.

The chain couples TRBV7-9 to TRBJ2-4; 7 positions match TRBD1. This CDR3 spans 14 amino acids. CDR1 is SEHNR and CDR2 is FQNEAQ in the germline V gene (reference sequence). With 0 bases clipped from V and 7 bases from J, the junction kept 3 bases outside the gene matches. The chain's CDR3 is CASSLAGGENIQYF. The CDR3 DNA reads as TGTGCCAGCAGCTTAGCAGGGGGCGAGAACATTCAGTACTTC.

This clonotype was seen repeatedly, ten times or more. The J gene is TRBJ2-5, the V gene TRBV20-1; TRBD2 matches 11 bases. The CDR3 has 14 residues. From germline, CDR1 is DFQATT and CDR2 SNEGSKA (reference sequence). Unmatched junction bases numbered 3, after V lost 3 bases and J lost 3 bases. The CDR3 DNA follows: TGCAGTGCTAGGGTGACTAGCGGGAAAGAGACCCAGTACTTC. Its protein is CSARVTSGKETQYF.

This clonotype has a handful of counts. The chain couples TRBV6-1 to TRBJ1-2, with a tentative D call TRBD1 (5 bases). In germline, CDR1 is MNHNS, CDR2 SASEGT. Trimming cost V 1 base and J 4 bases, with 10 bases left between them. This CDR3 is built from 14 residues. CDR3 amino acids: CASSEVAGSYGYTF. CDR3 nucleotides: TGTGCCAGCAGTGAAGTGGCAGGGAGCTATGGCTACACCTTC.

This clonotype was picked up a small number of times. The V and J genes are TRBV20-1 and TRBJ2-5; TRBD2 matches 11 bases. J was trimmed by 4 bases and V by 6 bases; bases with no gene match: 7. This CDR3 region has 14 residues. CDR1 is DFQATT and CDR2 is SNEGSKA in the germline V gene (reference sequence). CDR3 protein: CSAWRLAGGETQYF. The DNA of the CDR3 is TGCAGTGCCTGGCGGCTAGCGGGGGGAGAGACCCAGTACTTC.

This clonotype was counted at least ten times. The chain joins TRBV5-6 to TRBJ2-1; tentatively, D is TRBD1 (6 bases). The CDR3 contains 15 residues. Germline CDR1 is SGHDT and CDR2 is YYEEEE. The V end was cut by 4 bases, the J end by 5 bases, with 16 bases between. CDR3 protein: CASSHGTRGDNEQFF. The CDR3 DNA sequence: TGTGCCAGCAGCCACGGGACAAGGGGCGACAATGAGCAGTTCTTC.

The V and J genes are TRBV10-2 and TRBJ2-7; D ambiguous. Trimming stripped 3 bases from V and 1 base from J, with 10 bases between. The CDR3 covers 14 residues. CDR1 is WSHSY, CDR2 SAAADI, per germline. CDR3 nucleotide sequence: TGCGCCAGCAGTGATCCCGTGGAGTCCTACGAGCAGTACTTC. The encoded protein is CASSDPVESYEQYF.

The DNA for the CDR3 is TGTGCCATCAGTGAGTCGAGTCAGGGAGGGATCGGGGAGCTGTTTTTT. Translation: CAISESSQGGIGELFF. The chain uses TRBV10-3 and TRBJ2-2, with 7 bases that match TRBD2. The CDR3 extends over 16 amino acids. The junction had 8 bases not matched to a gene; V was cut back by 0 bases and J by 7 bases. CDR1 and CDR2 from the germline V gene are ENHRY and SYGVKD.

This clonotype was seen more than once but under ten times. The chain combines TRBV10-3 with TRBJ1-2; 7 bases agree with TRBD1. This CDR3 spans 16 amino acids. The germline gives CDR1 ENHRY, CDR2 SYGVKD. Trimming removed 3 bases from V and 0 bases from J; junction bases left unmatched: 7. The CDR3 reads CAISEHRGPANYGYTF. The DNA of the CDR3 is TGTGCCATCAGTGAACACAGGGGCCCAGCTAACTATGGCTACACCTTC.

Of note for this clonotype: This sequence may be a read error, since a much larger clone differs from it by one base. This chain joins TRBV28 and TRBJ2-1; no definite D call. CDR3 length equals 11 residues. The V gene's germline CDR1 is MDHEN and CDR2 SYDVKM. Between the trimmed V and J ends, which lost 6 bases and 4 bases, there was a span of 4 bases. CDR3 bases: TGTGCCAGCAGGAATTACAATGAGCAGTTCTTC. Translating gives CASRNYNEQFF.

The V and J genes are TRBV7-2 and TRBJ1-4; TRBD1 might be the D (6 bases). The CDR3 contains 15 residues. Germline loops: CDR1 SGHTA, CDR2 FQGNSA. V was clipped by 4 bases and J by 0 bases, with 9 bases between them. The CDR3 DNA is TGTGCCAGCAGCTCTTACAGGGCAACTAATGAAAAACTGTTTTTT. Protein sequence: CASSSYRATNEKLFF.

This clonotype has just a few counts. The chain is built from TRBV6-1 and TRBJ1-5, with 10 nucleotides matching TRBD1. The germline CDR1 and CDR2 sequences are MNHNS and SASEGT. The CDR3 has 15 amino acids. The V and J ends lost 6 bases and 11 bases, in that order; junction bases with no gene match: 13. CDR3 loop: CASRSRDRGPSAQHF. The CDR3 region has the DNA TGTGCCAGCAGGTCCAGGGACAGGGGTCCATCAGCCCAGCATTTT.

The count of this clonotype is one. The chain recombines TRBV7-9 with TRBJ2-1, with 12 bases matching TRBD2. There are 17 residues in the CDR3. The germline gives CDR1 SEHNR, CDR2 FQNEAQ (reference sequence). V gave up 5 bases and J gave up 0 bases; unmatched junction bases: 5. CDR3 bases: TGTGCCAGCAGCACTGGACTAGCGGGGAGCTCCTACAATGAGCAGTTCTTC. Protein sequence: CASSTGLAGSSYNEQFF.

The chain is built from TRBV3-1 and TRBJ2-1; the D is unclear. The CDR3 is made up of 14 amino acids. Germline CDR1 is LGHDT and CDR2 is YNNKEL (reference sequence). Trimming cost V 3 bases and J 6 bases, with 12 bases left between them. CDR3 loop: CASSHPGRGNEQFF. The DNA of the CDR3 is TGTGCCAGCAGCCATCCCGGGCGAGGCAATGAGCAGTTCTTC.

At least ten counts were recorded for this clonotype. The chain couples TRBV7-9 to TRBJ2-1, with 7 bases matching TRBD1. Trimming removed 11 bases from V and 3 bases from J; junction bases left unmatched: 13. CDR1 and CDR2 from the germline V gene are SEHNR and FQNEAQ (reference sequence). The CDR3 contains 15 residues. This CDR3 is CACRRDRVLYNEQFF. CDR3 bases: TGTGCCTGTAGACGAGACAGGGTGCTCTACAATGAGCAGTTCTTC.

The sample holds a few counts of this clonotype. The chain links TRBV7-2 to TRBJ1-2, with 7 nucleotides matching TRBD1. The V segment lost 1 base and the J segment 14 bases; nucleotides outside the gene matches: 13. Germline lookup yields CDR1 SGHTA and CDR2 FQGNSA. This CDR3 is built from 14 residues. The CDR3 DNA sequence: TGTGCCAGCAGCTTAGTAAAGGGGGCCCAGGGTCGGACCTTC. Protein sequence: CASSLVKGAQGRTF.

The chain carries TRBV25-1 and TRBJ2-2; 9 positions match TRBD1. V shed 6 bases and J 5 bases; nucleotides not matched to a gene: 7. The CDR3 is 15 residues long. Per germline, CDR1 MGHDK and CDR2 SYGVNS. The CDR3 is CASRGTGRRTGELFF. Written as DNA, the CDR3 is TGTGCCAGCAGAGGGACAGGGAGGCGAACCGGGGAGCTGTTTTTT.

This clonotype was recorded at least ten times. The gene calls are TRBV7-9 and TRBJ2-1, with 7 bases fitting TRBD2. The CDR3 is 16 amino acids. Trimming at V came to 1 base and at J to 2 bases, leaving 5 bases not matched to a gene. The germline V gene has CDR1 SEHNR and CDR2 FQNEAQ (reference sequence). The CDR3 DNA is TGTGCCAGCAGCTTAGGTCCAGCGGGAACCTACAATGAGCAGTTCTTC. Protein product: CASSLGPAGTYNEQFF.

This clonotype was detected many times. This sequence joins TRBV6-5 and TRBJ1-2, with D perhaps matching TRBD1 (5 bases). The CDR3 has 19 amino acids. Germline CDR1 MNHEY, CDR2 SVGAGI. Trimming removed 0 bases at V and 2 bases at J, with 22 bases between. CDR3 loop: CASSYSWIRRRRGNYGYTF. In DNA form, the CDR3 reads TGTGCCAGCAGTTACTCCTGGATTCGTCGGCGGAGGGGCAACTATGGCTACACCTTC.

The J gene is TRBJ1-1, the V gene TRBV2; D possibly corresponds to TRBD1 (6 bases). V was shortened by 5 bases and J by 0 bases, with 16 bases between the two germline ends. The CDR3 length is 16 residues. Germline assignment: CDR1 SNHLY and CDR2 FYNNEI. The chain's CDR3 is CASSPLGQSLNTEAFF. The CDR3 coding sequence is TGTGCCAGCAGTCCTCTGGGACAATCCCTGAACACTGAAGCTTTCTTT. The whole variable domain, remainder taken from reference TRBV2 and TRBJ1-1, is EPEVTQTPSHQVTQMGQEVILRCVPISNHLYFYWYRQILGQKVEFLVSFYNNEISEKSEIFDDQFSVERPDGSNFTLKIRSTKLEDSAMYFCASSPLGQSLNTEAFFGQGTRLTVV.

The sample holds many counts of this clonotype. CDR3 DNA sequence: TGCAGTGCTAGAGAGGGAAGCACTGAAGCTTTCTTT. Its protein product is CSAREGSTEAFF. The chain employs TRBV20-1 and TRBJ1-1, with D uncertain. The V gene lost 0 bases and the J gene lost 4 bases, with 6 bases spanning the gap. The CDR3 consists of 12 residues. Germline V CDR1 and CDR2: DFQATT, SNEGSKA (reference sequence).

The chain is built from TRBV27 and TRBJ2-7, with 7 bases lining up with TRBD2. Trimming at V came to 6 bases and at J to 7 bases, leaving 9 bases not matched to a gene. In germline, CDR1 is MNHEY, CDR2 SMNVEV (reference sequence). CDR3 length: 13 residues. In nucleotides, the CDR3 is TGTGCCAGCAGCCGGGACTATAAACAAGAGCAGTACTTC. Its translation: CASSRDYKQEQYF.

V is TRBV29-1 and J is TRBJ1-1, with D possibly TRBD1 on 5 matching bases. The germline V and J ends were trimmed by 0 bases and 4 bases, with 15 bases remaining between them. In germline, CDR1 is SQVTM, CDR2 ANQGSEA. This CDR3 comprises 15 residues. The CDR3 loop reads CSVEERAGSFTEAFF. CDR3 nucleotides: TGCAGCGTTGAAGAACGGGCAGGGAGTTTCACTGAAGCTTTCTTT.

The rearrangement joins TRBV7-9 to TRBJ1-4, with D maybe TRBD1 (6 bases). This CDR3 has 14 residues. Germline V gene data show CDR1 as SEHNR and CDR2 as FQNEAQ (reference sequence). V dropped 8 bases and J dropped 8 bases, with 18 bases sitting between them. In DNA form, the CDR3 reads TGTGCCAGCGGAACAGGGAGCGCAGTGGAAAAACTGTTTTTT. It specifies CASGTGSAVEKLFF.

The J gene is TRBJ1-2, the V gene TRBV2; D is possibly TRBD1 (5 bases). Trimming removed 7 bases at V and 0 bases at J, with 15 bases between. CDR1 is SNHLY, CDR2 FYNNEI, per germline. CDR3 length: 15 residues. The CDR3 protein is CASNDGGNPNYGYTF. Written as DNA, the CDR3 is TGTGCCAGCAACGACGGGGGAAACCCTAACTATGGCTACACCTTC.

This clonotype was detected only a few times. The V gene is TRBV6-2 or TRBV6-3, the J gene TRBJ2-7; D unclear. The CDR3 consists of 13 residues. Germline V lookup: CDR1 MNHEY, CDR2 SVGEGT. Between the trimmed V and J ends, which lost 7 bases and 3 bases, there was a span of 13 bases. The CDR3, as DNA: TGTGCCAGCAATTTCGGGCAAAACTACGAGCAGTACTTC. This codes for CASNFGQNYEQYF.

The genes are TRBV3-1 and TRBJ1-2; D possibly corresponds to TRBD1 (5 bases). The V gene's germline CDR1 is LGHDT and CDR2 YNNKEL (reference sequence). Trimming left V 7 bases short and J 2 bases short, with 8 bases between. The CDR3 sequence is 12 residues long. CDR3 region: CASTGPNYGYTF. The CDR3 DNA reads TGTGCCAGCACAGGGCCGAACTATGGCTACACCTTC.

The chain is built from TRBV28 and TRBJ1-1; 7 bases match TRBD1. This CDR3 region has 13 residues. Unmatched junction bases numbered 5, after V lost 4 bases and J lost 6 bases. The germline gives CDR1 MDHEN, CDR2 SYDVKM. CDR3 DNA sequence: TGTGCCAGCAGTTCTGGGACAGCACCTGAAGCTTTCTTT. Translation: CASSSGTAPEAFF.

This clonotype was observed a handful of times. The chain joins TRBV30 to TRBJ2-1; TRBD2 is a possible D gene (5 bases). The ends were cut back, 4 bases at V and 10 bases at J, with 20 bases in the middle. There are 14 residues in the CDR3. Germline-derived CDR1 and CDR2 are GTSNPN and SVGIG (reference sequence). CDR3 coding DNA: TGTGCCTGGATTGGCGTCCGAGGAGGTCGCGAGCAGTTCTTC. Residues: CAWIGVRGGREQFF. Full variable domain (rest looked up from reference TRBV30 and TRBJ2-1): SQTIHQWPATLVQPVGSPLSLECTVEGTSNPNLYWYRQAAGRGLQLLFYSVGIGQISSEVPQNLSASRPQDRQFILSSKKLLLSDSGFYLCAWIGVRGGREQFFGPGTRLTVL.

This clonotype was counted ten times or more. V and J are TRBV7-6 and TRBJ2-1, with D possibly being TRBD2 (6 bases). V was trimmed by 1 base and J by 5 bases, leaving 15 bases between them. The CDR3 totals 16 residues. The V gene's germline CDR1 is SGHVS and CDR2 FNYEAQ. CDR3 DNA sequence: TGTGCCAGCAGCTTAGGCCGGCGGGACGGGGACAATGAGCAGTTCTTC. This encodes CASSLGRRDGDNEQFF.

Only a few counts were recorded for this clonotype. The CDR3 sequence is CASSYNSYYEQYF. The CDR3 region has the DNA TGTGCCAGCAGTTACAACAGTTACTACGAGCAGTACTTC. The V call is TRBV6-2 or TRBV6-3, the J call TRBJ2-7; D gene uncertain. The germline V and J ends were trimmed by 2 bases and 3 bases, with 8 bases remaining between them. The CDR3 is made up of 13 amino acids. Germline V gene lookup returns CDR1 MNHEY and CDR2 SVGEGT.